A single sample is the source of the 30 T cell receptor beta chains below, sequenced in a study of cytomegalovirus exposure and HLA in healthy donors. PCR primers comprised 60 Vbeta and 13 Jbeta primers. TCRdb keeps only in-frame clones here, not all; method: immunoSEQ multiplex PCR. The table has approximately 100,000 clones, approximately 76% seen once. The sample consisted of PBMCs. These receptors originate from a man between 40 and 49 years old in good health and CMV-seronegative.

V is TRBV5-6 and J is TRBJ2-7; 11 bases match TRBD2. V trimming: 0 bases; J trimming: 3 bases; junction bases outside the gene matches: 5. The germline V gene has CDR1 SGHDT and CDR2 YYEEEE. This CDR3 contains 16 residues. The CDR3 here is CASSLVSGGAFYEQYF. The CDR3 DNA reads as TGTGCCAGCAGCTTGGTTAGCGGGGGGGCCTTCTACGAGCAGTACTTC.

CDR3 DNA sequence: TGTGCCAGCAGTGATTGGACAGGCAATCAGCCCCAGCATTTT. Translated: CASSDWTGNQPQHF. The genes are TRBV6-1 and TRBJ1-5; maybe TRBD1 (6 bases). Germline CDR1 MNHNS, CDR2 SASEGT. Trimming removed 3 bases from V and 2 bases from J, with 8 bases in between. The CDR3 consists of 14 residues.

This clone was counted once. The CDR3 DNA is TGTGCCAGCAGCTTTGAGGACAGGTCGAACACTGAAGCTTTCTTT. It yields the protein CASSFEDRSNTEAFF. The V call is TRBV9, the J call TRBJ1-1; 7 nucleotides align to TRBD1. The junction had 7 bases not matched to a gene; V was cut back by 4 bases and J by 1 base. The CDR3 has 15 amino acids. Germline CDR1 and CDR2: SGDLS and YYNGEE.

V is TRBV19 and J is TRBJ1-5; 8 nucleotides agree with TRBD1. Germline V lookup: CDR1 LNHDA, CDR2 SQIVND (reference sequence). Losses at the gene ends were 8 bases for V and 11 bases for J; bases not matched to a gene: 8. The length of the CDR3 is 12 residues. The CDR3 loop is CASPRGPQSQHF. The CDR3 DNA is TGTGCCAGTCCCAGGGGGCCCCAGTCCCAGCATTTT.

The J gene is TRBJ2-1, the V gene TRBV6-5, with a tentative D call TRBD1 (6 bases). Germline assignment: CDR1 MNHEY and CDR2 SVGAGI. The CDR3 consists of 12 residues. V lost 5 bases and J 9 bases, leaving 11 bases between the germline ends. The CDR3 nucleotides are TGTGCCAGCAGTCAACAGGGCGGTGAGCAGTTCTTC. Translated: CASSQQGGEQFF.

V usage is TRBV18 and J usage is TRBJ2-1, with D unresolved. V shed 0 bases and J shed 6 bases, with 12 bases lying between them. The CDR3 runs to 15 residues. Germline V gene data show CDR1 as KGHSH and CDR2 as LQKENI. CDR3 sequence (DNA): TGTGCCAGCTCACCACCAGAGACATTTAGCAATGAGCAGTTCTTC. Protein: CASSPPETFSNEQFF.

This rearrangement joins TRBV5-1 to TRBJ2-3; D is perhaps TRBD1 (5 bases). The germline V and J ends were trimmed by 4 bases and 5 bases, with 11 bases remaining between them. The CDR3 totals 13 residues. Per germline, CDR1 SGHRS and CDR2 YFSETQ. The CDR3 bases are TGCGCCAGCAGCCTTCACCAGGGAGATACGCAGTATTTT. It specifies CASSLHQGDTQYF.

This chain uses TRBV5-6 with TRBJ1-1, with no clear D. Per the germline V gene, CDR1 is SGHDT and CDR2 is YYEEEE. The length of the CDR3 is 15 residues. Trimming cost V 3 bases and J 11 bases, with 23 bases left between them. CDR3 residues: CASSSAGRDLYPAFF. In nucleotides, the CDR3 is TGTGCCAGCAGCTCAGCCGGGAGAGACCTGTATCCGGCTTTCTTT.

The chain recombines TRBV6-1 with TRBJ2-7; TRBD1 agrees at 8 bases. This CDR3 comprises 15 residues. Trimming cost V 4 bases and J 0 bases; bases outside gene matches: 5. From germline, CDR1 is MNHNS and CDR2 SASEGT. In nucleotides, the CDR3 is TGTGCCAGCAGTGTGGGCAGGGGGCTCTCCTACGAGCAGTACTTC. As protein: CASSVGRGLSYEQYF.

The chain employs TRBV7-2 and TRBJ2-7; TRBD1 agrees at 7 bases. The CDR3 spans 16 residues. V shed 5 bases, J shed 6 bases, and the junction held 16 bases outside the gene matches. The germline gives CDR1 SGHTA, CDR2 FQGNSA. CDR3 nucleotides: TGTGCCAGCAGCGAACCCCGGGACAGACGGCCTCGCGAGCAGTACTTC. As protein: CASSEPRDRRPREQYF.

This clone was counted a few times. This sequence joins TRBV5-4 and TRBJ2-5, with D possibly being TRBD2 (7 bases). The length of the CDR3 is 15 residues. Trimming shortened V by 4 bases and J by 5 bases, and 18 bases separated the two germline ends. CDR1 is SGHNT and CDR2 is YYREEE in the germline V gene (reference sequence). DNA of the CDR3: TGTGCCAGCAGCGGCGGCGGGGGCCGGTGGGAGACCCAGTACTTC. It is translated as CASSGGGGRWETQYF.

The chain uses TRBV10-3 and TRBJ1-1; D call uncertain. This CDR3 is built from 16 residues. The germline CDR1 and CDR2 sequences are ENHRY and SYGVKD. Between the trimmed V and J ends, which lost 2 bases and 1 base, there was a span of 14 bases. The DNA for the CDR3 is TGTGCCATCAGTGAGACGATACCAACAGAGAACACTGAAGCTTTCTTT. It specifies CAISETIPTENTEAFF.

About this clone: At one of its ends the junction is not consistent with the germline gene, which may arise from a read error. The genes are TRBV7-9 and TRBJ2-2; no reliable D call. The germline V gene has CDR1 SEHNR and CDR2 FQNEAQ (reference sequence). The CDR3 sequence is 16 residues long. The CDR3 DNA sequence: TGTTCCAGCAGCCCCTCCGGTGGGCTATTCTCCGGGGAGCTGTTTTTT. It is translated as CSSSPSGGLFSGELFF.

A note on this clone: The junction departs from germline at one end; a sequencing error may be responsible. The rearrangement joins TRBV28 to TRBJ1-2; D is unresolved. CDR3 size: 12 residues. Germline loops: CDR1 MDHEN, CDR2 SYDVKM. The CDR3 here is CASSSNSPTYPF. CDR3 bases: TGTGCCAGCAGTTCAAACAGCCCCACCTACCCCTTC.

V and J are TRBV4-1 and TRBJ1-5; D uncertain. The CDR3 has 14 residues. With 0 bases removed from V and 7 bases from J, the gap between germline ends came to 10 bases. CDR1 and CDR2 (germline): MGHRA, YSYEKL. The chain's CDR3 is CASSQELGGQPQHF. DNA for the CDR3: TGCGCCAGCAGCCAAGAGTTAGGAGGCCAGCCCCAGCATTTT.

V and J are TRBV4-1 and TRBJ1-1; a possible D gene is TRBD1 (5 bases). Germline CDR1 is MGHRA and CDR2 is YSYEKL. V was trimmed by 0 bases and J by 4 bases, leaving 12 bases between them. This CDR3 comprises 15 residues. DNA for the CDR3: TGCGCCAGCAGCCAAGATCCCCAGGGTCGCACTGAAGCTTTCTTT. This encodes CASSQDPQGRTEAFF.

CDR3 amino acids: CASSLNPTAGELFF. The CDR3 coding sequence is TGTGCCAGCTCCCTAAACCCCACAGCCGGGGAGCTGTTTTTT. V gene TRBV18 combines with J gene TRBJ2-2; no clear D. Germline CDR1 is KGHSH and CDR2 is LQKENI. The length of the CDR3 is 14 residues. With 6 bases removed from V and 6 bases from J, the gap between germline ends came to 14 bases.

Regarding this clone: The sample holds other DNA sequences that translate to the same CDR3. The chain carries TRBV7-6 and TRBJ2-5; D may correspond to TRBD1 or TRBD2 (5 bases each). TRBJ2-7 matches the DNA end more closely, so the J call is doubtful. Germline loops: CDR1 SGHVS, CDR2 FNYEAQ. CDR3 length equals 12 residues. The CDR3 loop reads CASSLGDYEQYF. The CDR3 DNA is TGTGCCAGCAGCTTGGGGGACTACGAGCAGTACTTC.

The chain combines TRBV5-6 with TRBJ2-1; TRBD1 aligns across 8 bases. The CDR3 sequence is 15 residues long. After removal of 5 bases from V and 6 bases from J, the junction contained 10 bases not matched to a gene. Germline V CDR1 and CDR2: SGHDT, YYEEEE. The CDR3: CASRLALTGVNEQFF. CDR3 in DNA: TGTGCCAGCAGGCTGGCTTTGACAGGGGTCAATGAGCAGTTCTTC. Full variable domain (rest looked up from reference TRBV5-6 and TRBJ2-1): DAGVTQSPTHLIKTRGQQVTLRCSPKSGHDTVSWYQQALGQGPQFIFQYYEEEERQRGNFPDRFSGHQFPNYSSELNVNALLLGDSALYLCASRLALTGVNEQFFGPGTRLTVL.

As to this clone: A junction end diverges from the germline sequence, so it may reflect a read error. This rearrangement joins TRBV6-1 to TRBJ1-1, with a weak D call TRBD1 (6 bases). The V gene's germline CDR1 is MNHNS and CDR2 SASEGT. The CDR3 runs to 15 residues. The CDR3 region has the DNA TGTTCCAGCAGTGAAGCCGGGTTTGGGGGCCCTGAAGCTTTCTTT. It translates to CSSSEAGFGGPEAFF.

This sequence joins TRBV5-1 and TRBJ2-2; tentatively, D is TRBD2 (6 bases). The V gene's germline CDR1 is SGHRS and CDR2 YFSETQ. This CDR3 is 13 amino acids long. Trimming stripped 4 bases from V and 5 bases from J, with 9 bases between. This CDR3 is CASSTRGTGELFF. CDR3 coding DNA: TGCGCCAGCAGCACCCGGGGGACCGGGGAGCTGTTTTTT.

This clone has a handful of counts. This chain uses TRBV7-8 with TRBJ2-7; TRBD1 is a possible D gene (6 bases). There are 13 residues in the CDR3. CDR1 and CDR2 from the germline V gene are SGHVS and FQNEAQ. Trimming removed 5 bases from V and 3 bases from J, with 11 bases in between. CDR3 amino acids: CASSNGQNYEQYF. Written as DNA, the CDR3 is TGTGCCAGCAGCAACGGACAGAACTACGAGCAGTACTTC.

The gene calls are TRBV5-4 and TRBJ2-7, with 12 positions matching TRBD1. The CDR3 sequence is 14 residues long. Germline V CDR1 and CDR2: SGHNT, YYREEE (reference sequence). The junction had 5 bases not matched to a gene; V was cut back by 4 bases and J by 6 bases. CDR3: CASSRDRGLGEQYF. CDR3 nucleotide sequence: TGTGCCAGCAGCCGGGACAGGGGGCTCGGCGAGCAGTACTTC.

The gene calls are TRBV5-1 and TRBJ2-3, with 7 positions matching TRBD2. This CDR3 contains 15 residues. Trimming cost V 3 bases and J 0 bases; bases outside gene matches: 4. Germline CDR1 reads SGHRS; CDR2 reads YFSETQ. CDR3 sequence reads: CASSWGSGSTDTQYF. The CDR3 DNA is TGCGCCAGCAGCTGGGGTAGCGGGAGCACAGATACGCAGTATTTT.

The rearrangement joins TRBV4-3 to TRBJ1-1; 7 bases are a match to TRBD1. The CDR3 covers 16 residues. The V and J ends lost 3 bases and 3 bases, in that order; junction bases with no gene match: 10. CDR1 and CDR2 from the germline V gene are LGHNA and YSLEER. The CDR3 coding sequence is TGCGCCAGCAGCCAGGTGGAAGGGGGCAGGGACACTGAAGCTTTCTTT. Its translation: CASSQVEGGRDTEAFF.

This clone was found a few times. The chain carries TRBV4-2 and TRBJ2-6; perhaps TRBD1 as D (5 bases). Deletions cut 7 bases from V and 0 bases from J, with 16 bases between. Germline assignment: CDR1 LGHNA and CDR2 YNFKEQ. The CDR3 runs to 17 residues. Written as DNA, the CDR3 is TGTGCCAGCACGCCGACAGAAATCCTCTCTGGGGCCAACGTCCTGACTTTC. Its protein is CASTPTEILSGANVLTF.

This chain uses TRBV9 with TRBJ2-1, with a possible D match to TRBD1 (6 bases). Germline V gives CDR1 SGDLS, CDR2 YYNGEE. The CDR3 loop spans 15 amino acids. V was cut by 5 bases and J by 0 bases, with 12 bases left in between. CDR3 protein: CASSQQGSSYNEQFF. CDR3 nucleotides: TGTGCCAGCAGTCAACAGGGAAGCTCCTACAATGAGCAGTTCTTC. The full variable domain, in which reference TRBV9 and TRBJ2-1 provide the parts outside the CDR3, is DSGVTQTPKHLITATGQRVTLRCSPRSGDLSVYWYQQSLDQGLQFLIQYYNGEERAKGNILERFSAQQFPDLHSELNLSSLELGDSALYFCASSQQGSSYNEQFFGPGTRLTVL.

The rearrangement uses TRBV27 and TRBJ2-1; 8 nucleotides match TRBD1. Germline CDR1 MNHEY, CDR2 SMNVEV (reference sequence). V lost 6 bases, J lost 5 bases, and 9 bases stayed unmatched. The CDR3 sequence is 15 residues long. CDR3 region: CASRRMGQANNEQFF. CDR3 bases: TGTGCCAGCAGAAGAATGGGACAGGCAAACAATGAGCAGTTCTTC.

The chain links TRBV9 to TRBJ2-3; D not resolved. This CDR3 contains 11 residues. CDR1 and CDR2 (germline): SGDLS, YYNGEE. Trimming took off 10 bases at V and 2 bases at J, with 8 bases between the two ends. In DNA, the CDR3 is TGTGCCGGCCATGACACAGATACGCAGTATTTT. It translates to CAGHDTDTQYF. Full variable domain (missing parts from reference TRBV9 and TRBJ2-3): DSGVTQTPKHLITATGQRVTLRCSPRSGDLSVYWYQQSLDQGLQFLIQYYNGEERAKGNILERFSAQQFPDLHSELNLSSLELGDSALYFCAGHDTDTQYFGPGTRLTVL.

CDR3 sequence: CASSIGPGLEYGYTF. The CDR3 bases are TGTGCCAGTAGTATAGGGCCAGGACTGGAATATGGCTACACCTTC. The chain has TRBV19 and TRBJ1-2; D gene uncertain. Germline-derived CDR1 and CDR2 are LNHDA and SQIVND (reference sequence). The germline V and J ends were trimmed by 1 base and 5 bases, with 14 bases remaining between them. The CDR3 runs 15 residues.